These 29 T cell receptor beta chains originate from one sample sequenced in a study of blood T cell repertoires in COVID-19. The table came from immunoSEQ multiplex PCR; TCRdb's copy has only in-frame clones and leaves some out. The repertoire holds roughly 120,000 clones, with around four fifths as singletons. Sequenced sample: peripheral blood. The source is a man aged 65-85 years with acute or convalescent COVID-19.

The chain employs TRBV20-1 and TRBJ1-2; weak D call: TRBD1 (5 bases). Trimming took off 3 bases at V and 4 bases at J, with 12 bases between the two ends. Germline CDR1 DFQATT, CDR2 SNEGSKA (reference sequence). The CDR3 contains 13 residues. The CDR3 here is CSASIGAGYGYTF. CDR3 sequence (DNA): TGCAGTGCTAGTATAGGGGCTGGCTATGGCTACACCTTC.

The J gene is TRBJ1-5, the V gene TRBV19, with TRBD1 matching 11 bases. The ends lost 8 bases at V and 7 bases at J; junction bases unmatched: 4. Germline CDR1 reads LNHDA; CDR2 reads SQIVND (reference sequence). The CDR3 is 13 amino acids. CDR3 in amino acids: CASGQGAGQPQHF. CDR3 in DNA: TGTGCCAGTGGACAGGGGGCTGGGCAGCCCCAGCATTTT. Supplemented by reference TRBV19 and TRBJ1-5, the full variable domain reads DGGITQSPKYLFRKEGQNVTLSCEQNLNHDAMYWYRQDPGQGLRLIYYSQIVNDFQKGDIAEGYSVSREKKESFPLTVTSAQKNPTAFYLCASGQGAGQPQHFGDGTRLSIL.

The chain carries TRBV24-1 and TRBJ1-1; D unclear. CDR3 length: 13 amino acids. Germline CDR1 and CDR2: KGHDR and SFDVKD. V lost 2 bases and J 0 bases, leaving 3 bases between the germline ends. CDR3 in DNA: TGTGCCACCAGTGATTCTTTGAACACTGAAGCTTTCTTT. Translated: CATSDSLNTEAFF.

The V gene is TRBV10-3, the J gene TRBJ1-5; a possible D gene is TRBD1 (6 bases). From germline, CDR1 is ENHRY and CDR2 SYGVKD. There are 13 residues in the CDR3. The V and J ends lost 11 bases and 3 bases respectively, with 14 bases between them. The CDR3 DNA is TGTGCCGGCAGACAGGAGCCCAATCAGCCCCAGCATTTT. Protein product: CAGRQEPNQPQHF.

This chain connects TRBV6-1 to TRBJ1-1; D uncertain. Germline assignment: CDR1 MNHNS and CDR2 SASEGT. V was clipped by 2 bases and J by 13 bases, with 14 bases between them. This CDR3 has 12 residues. The CDR3 loop is CASSERGGLGFF. The CDR3 bases are TGTGCCAGCAGTGAAAGAGGAGGGTTAGGTTTCTTT.

This clone was seen only once. This chain joins TRBV2 and TRBJ2-1, with 7 bases aligning to TRBD2. The junction had 5 bases not matched to a gene; V was cut back by 3 bases and J by 15 bases. The length of the CDR3 is 11 residues. Germline V gives CDR1 SNHLY, CDR2 FYNNEI. DNA of the CDR3: TGTGCCAGCAGTGAGGGCGGGAGTCCGTTCTTC. As protein: CASSEGGSPFF.

The genes are TRBV25-1 and TRBJ2-7, with 10 nucleotides matching TRBD1. This CDR3 is built from 16 residues. Germline CDR1 and CDR2: MGHDK and SYGVNS. The V and J ends lost 3 bases and 2 bases, in that order; junction bases with no gene match: 7. The DNA of the CDR3 is TGTGCCAGCAGTGACCTGACAGGGGGCGTCCCCTACGAGCAGTACTTC. This codes for CASSDLTGGVPYEQYF.

The J gene is TRBJ1-4, the V gene TRBV9; D gene unclear. Germline values: CDR1 SGDLS, CDR2 YYNGEE. The CDR3 is 13 amino acids. V lost 8 bases and J 8 bases, leaving 16 bases between the germline ends. The CDR3 loop is CASSRELKEKLFF. CDR3 nucleotide sequence: TGTGCCAGTTCCCGGGAGTTAAAGGAAAAACTGTTTTTT. The full variable domain, in which reference TRBV9 and TRBJ1-4 provide the parts outside the CDR3, is DSGVTQTPKHLITATGQRVTLRCSPRSGDLSVYWYQQSLDQGLQFLIQYYNGEERAKGNILERFSAQQFPDLHSELNLSSLELGDSALYFCASSRELKEKLFFGSGTQLSVL.

The V and J genes are TRBV19 and TRBJ1-4; 8 bases fit TRBD1. The trim removed 3 bases at V and 8 bases at J, leaving 14 bases unmatched. The germline CDR1 and CDR2 sequences are LNHDA and SQIVND (reference sequence). The CDR3 length is 17 residues. The CDR3 DNA follows: TGTGCCAGTAGTATCAGCCGTCAGACAGGGGCGAGGGAAAAACTGTTTTTT. Protein product: CASSISRQTGAREKLFF.

The V call is TRBV28, the J call TRBJ2-4, with no clear D. CDR3 length equals 12 residues. Germline V gene sequence: CDR1 MDHEN, CDR2 SYDVKM. V lost 6 bases and J 11 bases, leaving 14 bases between the germline ends. CDR3 bases: TGTGCCAGCAGGTCGGATCCAGGTGTTCAGTACTTC. Protein: CASRSDPGVQYF.

The sample holds a few counts of this clone. The chain employs TRBV18 and TRBJ1-2; 7 bases line up with TRBD1. This CDR3 contains 14 residues. Trimming took 2 bases from V and 8 from J; bases not matched to a gene: 8. The V gene's germline CDR1 is KGHSH and CDR2 LQKENI. CDR3 sequence (DNA): TGTGCCAGCTCACCAGGGTTGACAGGGAGAGGCTACACCTTC. This sequence encodes CASSPGLTGRGYTF.

The chain employs TRBV3-1 (or the pseudogene TRBV3-2) and TRBJ1-1; D is unresolved. V lost 2 bases, J lost 4 bases, and 11 bases lay in between. Per germline, CDR1 LGHDT and CDR2 YNNKEL (reference sequence). CDR3 size: 14 residues. CDR3 sequence (DNA): TGTGCCAGCAGCCAACGGGGTCTCATCACTGAAGCTTTCTTT. This gives the protein CASSQRGLITEAFF.

The chain links TRBV6-5 to TRBJ1-1; 10 positions match TRBD1. The germline V gene encodes CDR1 MNHEY and CDR2 SVGAGI. J gave up 4 bases and V 2 bases, and 4 bases lay outside the gene matches. The CDR3 totals 15 residues. The CDR3 DNA reads as TGTGCCAGCAGTTACCGGACAGGGGGAAGCACTGAAGCTTTCTTT. Amino acid sequence: CASSYRTGGSTEAFF.

The V and J genes are TRBV5-4 and TRBJ2-7; weak D call: TRBD1 (6 bases). Trimming removed 4 bases at V and 2 bases at J, with 19 bases between. Germline CDR1 and CDR2: SGHNT and YYREEE (reference sequence). This CDR3 has 16 amino acids. CDR3 loop: CASSPRRTAGTYEQYF. The CDR3 DNA follows: TGTGCCAGCAGCCCCCGCAGGACAGCCGGCACCTACGAGCAGTACTTC.

A few counts support this clone. The genes are TRBV11-2 and TRBJ1-2; 7 bases map to TRBD1. Trimming took 0 bases from V and 6 from J; bases not matched to a gene: 7. CDR1 SGHAT and CDR2 FQNNGV come from the germline V gene. The CDR3 consists of 15 residues. This chain's CDR3 is CASSLDPDRDHGYTF. The CDR3 coding sequence is TGTGCCAGCAGCTTAGACCCCGACAGGGATCATGGCTACACCTTC.

The chain employs TRBV18 and TRBJ2-5; tentative D call: TRBD2 (5 bases). The V end lost 3 bases, the J end lost 6 bases, and 17 bases lay between the germline ends. The CDR3 has 15 residues. Germline V gene sequence: CDR1 KGHSH, CDR2 LQKENI. DNA for the CDR3: TGTGCCAGCTCACCCGAGGGTGCACAAGGAAAGACCCAGTACTTC. Residues: CASSPEGAQGKTQYF.

The chain has TRBV30 and TRBJ1-5; D is undetermined. V dropped 2 bases and J dropped 3 bases, with 8 bases sitting between them. This CDR3 spans 13 amino acids. CDR1 and CDR2 from the germline V gene are GTSNPN and SVGIG (reference sequence). The CDR3 DNA is TGTGCCTGGAGTCTCCGGGACAATCAGCCCCAGCATTTT. This encodes CAWSLRDNQPQHF.

The chain links TRBV19 to TRBJ2-7; a possible D gene is TRBD1 (6 bases). This CDR3 has 13 residues. V was shortened by 6 bases and J by 0 bases, with 9 bases between the two germline ends. CDR1 LNHDA and CDR2 SQIVND come from the germline V gene (reference sequence). The CDR3 spells CASRDSYSYEQYF. The CDR3 DNA sequence: TGTGCCAGTAGGGACAGTTACTCCTACGAGCAGTACTTC.

The chain joins TRBV5-1 to TRBJ2-1, with 8 bases identical to TRBD1. The CDR3 length is 15 residues. Germline assignment: CDR1 SGHRS and CDR2 YFSETQ. The junction had 6 bases not matched to a gene; V was cut back by 3 bases and J by 4 bases. The CDR3 sequence is CASSSAGGEYNEQFF. CDR3 nucleotide sequence: TGCGCCAGCAGCTCTGCAGGGGGCGAATACAATGAGCAGTTCTTC.

This clone appeared many times. The chain links TRBV5-1 to TRBJ1-2; maybe TRBD1 (5 bases). The CDR3 is made up of 14 amino acids. CDR1 is SGHRS and CDR2 is YFSETQ in the germline V gene. V was clipped by 4 bases and J by 5 bases, with 15 bases between them. The CDR3 coding sequence is TGCGCCAGCAGCGTGGACGGAAAGGGGTATGGCTACACCTTC. Protein: CASSVDGKGYGYTF. The full variable domain, rest sourced from reference TRBV5-1 and TRBJ1-2, is KAGVTQTPRYLIKTRGQQVTLSCSPISGHRSVSWYQQTPGQGLQFLFEYFSETQRNKGNFPGRFSGRQFSNSRSEMNVSTLELGDSALYLCASSVDGKGYGYTFGSGTRLTVV.

The chain carries TRBV28 and TRBJ1-5; 9 bases line up with TRBD1. The CDR3 loop spans 14 amino acids. Germline values: CDR1 MDHEN, CDR2 SYDVKM. CDR3 amino acids: CSSATGGGNQPQHF. The DNA for the CDR3 is TGTTCTTCGGCAACAGGGGGCGGCAATCAGCCCCAGCATTTT.

This clone was counted a single time. V gene TRBV5-5 combines with J gene TRBJ1-2, with D perhaps TRBD1 (5 bases). Trimming removed 4 bases from V and 5 bases from J, with 12 bases in between. The CDR3 runs to 13 residues. Germline V lookup: CDR1 SGHKS, CDR2 YYEKEE (reference sequence). The CDR3 here is CASSGGTAYGYTF. The CDR3 DNA reads TGTGCCAGCAGCGGCGGGACTGCTTATGGCTACACCTTC.

V usage is TRBV20-1 and J usage is TRBJ1-3, with D perhaps TRBD1 (5 bases). The V gene's germline CDR1 is DFQATT and CDR2 SNEGSKA (reference sequence). The CDR3 has 15 amino acids. V was shortened by 3 bases and J by 1 base, with 13 bases between the two germline ends. This chain's CDR3 is CSASLHAGSGNTIYF. The CDR3 nucleotides are TGCAGTGCTAGTCTGCATGCAGGGTCTGGAAACACCATATATTTT.

The CDR3 is CASSEGGYPYGYTF. CDR3 nucleotide sequence: TGTGCCAGCAGTGAGGGGGGTTACCCCTATGGCTACACCTTC. V and J are TRBV25-1 and TRBJ1-2; weak D call: TRBD1 (5 bases). The CDR3 covers 14 residues. Trimming took 3 bases from V and 4 from J, leaving 12 bases between them. Germline V gene sequence: CDR1 MGHDK, CDR2 SYGVNS.

For this clone: Other nucleotide sequences from this sample produce the same CDR3. V is TRBV7-9 and J is TRBJ2-7, with D maybe TRBD2 (6 bases). The CDR3 has 14 residues. Germline-derived CDR1 and CDR2 are SEHNR and FQNEAQ (reference sequence). V was shortened by 2 bases and J by 2 bases, with 10 bases between the two germline ends. The CDR3 nucleotides read TGTGCCAGCAGCTTATGGGGGGTCACCTACGAGCAGTACTTC. Translation gives CASSLWGVTYEQYF.

This clone was counted a few times. A read error may account for a junction end that differs from germline. The V and J genes are TRBV5-6 and TRBJ1-6; 8 bases map to TRBD1. CDR3 size: 14 residues. Germline values: CDR1 SGHDT, CDR2 YYEEEE. The CDR3 nucleotides read TGTGCCAGCAGATTGGGACAGGCAGGGTCACCCCTCCACTTT. This gives the protein CASRLGQAGSPLHF.

This chain uses TRBV28 with TRBJ2-7, with 8 bases aligning to TRBD1. With V trimmed by 8 bases and J by 6 bases, 6 bases remained unmatched. In germline, CDR1 is MDHEN, CDR2 SYDVKM. The CDR3 loop spans 12 amino acids. CDR3 bases: TGTGCCAGCGGGGGACAGGTCGGCGAGCAGTACTTC. Protein sequence: CASGGQVGEQYF.

This chain uses TRBV7-8 with TRBJ2-3; the match to TRBD2 covers 8 bases. V lost 4 bases, J lost 1 base, and 10 bases stayed unmatched. CDR1 and CDR2 from the germline V gene are SGHVS and FQNEAQ. The length of the CDR3 is 17 residues. The CDR3 sequence: CASSSYRAGGRTDTQYF. The DNA for the CDR3 is TGTGCCAGCAGCTCGTATAGGGCGGGAGGACGCACAGATACGCAGTATTTT.

The sample holds a few counts of this clone. The V call is TRBV7-5, the J call TRBJ1-4. TRBV7-5 is described as a pseudogene. The length of the CDR3 is 14 residues. CDR3 bases: TGTGCCAGAAGCTTCGGAGACGGCGGAGAAAAACTGTTTTTT. Translating gives CARSFGDGGEKLFF.